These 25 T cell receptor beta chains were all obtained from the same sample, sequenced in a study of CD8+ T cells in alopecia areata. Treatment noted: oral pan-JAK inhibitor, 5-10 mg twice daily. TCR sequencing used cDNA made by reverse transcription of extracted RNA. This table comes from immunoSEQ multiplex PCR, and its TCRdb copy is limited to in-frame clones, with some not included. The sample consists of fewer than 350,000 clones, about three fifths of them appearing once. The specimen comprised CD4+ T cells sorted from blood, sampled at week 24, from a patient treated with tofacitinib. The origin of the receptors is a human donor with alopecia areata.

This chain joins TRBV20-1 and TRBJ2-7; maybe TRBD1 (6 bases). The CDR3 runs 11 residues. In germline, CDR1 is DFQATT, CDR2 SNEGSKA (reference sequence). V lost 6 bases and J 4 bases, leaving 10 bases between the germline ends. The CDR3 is CSASGTYEQYF. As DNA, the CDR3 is TGCAGTGCCTCAGGGACATACGAGCAGTACTTC.

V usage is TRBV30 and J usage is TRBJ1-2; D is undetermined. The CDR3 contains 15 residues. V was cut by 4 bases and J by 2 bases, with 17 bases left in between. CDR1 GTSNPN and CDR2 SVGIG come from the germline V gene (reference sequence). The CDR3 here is CAWTVSYQVNYGYTF. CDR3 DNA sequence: TGTGCCTGGACCGTTTCTTACCAGGTGAACTATGGCTACACCTTC.

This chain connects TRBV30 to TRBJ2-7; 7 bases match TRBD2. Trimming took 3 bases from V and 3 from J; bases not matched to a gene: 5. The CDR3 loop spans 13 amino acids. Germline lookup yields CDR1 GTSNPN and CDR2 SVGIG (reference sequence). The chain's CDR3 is CAWSGGTHYEQYF. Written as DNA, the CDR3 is TGTGCCTGGAGCGGGGGGACCCACTACGAGCAGTACTTC.

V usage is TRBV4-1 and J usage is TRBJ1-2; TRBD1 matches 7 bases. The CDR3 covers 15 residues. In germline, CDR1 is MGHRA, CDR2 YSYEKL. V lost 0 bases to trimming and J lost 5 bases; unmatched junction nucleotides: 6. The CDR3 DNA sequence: TGCGCCAGCAGCCAAGATACGACAGGGAGGTATGGCTACACCTTC. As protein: CASSQDTTGRYGYTF.

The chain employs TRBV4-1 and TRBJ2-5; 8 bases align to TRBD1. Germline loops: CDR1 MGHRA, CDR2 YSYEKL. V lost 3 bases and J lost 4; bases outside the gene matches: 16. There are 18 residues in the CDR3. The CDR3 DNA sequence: TGCGCCAGCAGCCATTTCTCCGGGACAGGATTAAGAGGAGAGACCCAGTACTTC. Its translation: CASSHFSGTGLRGETQYF.

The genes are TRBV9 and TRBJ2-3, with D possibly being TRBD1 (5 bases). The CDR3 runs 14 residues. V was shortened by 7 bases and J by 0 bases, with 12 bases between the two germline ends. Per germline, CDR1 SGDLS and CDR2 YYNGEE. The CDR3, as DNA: TGTGCCAGCTCCCGACAGCCTAGCACAGATACGCAGTATTTT. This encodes CASSRQPSTDTQYF.

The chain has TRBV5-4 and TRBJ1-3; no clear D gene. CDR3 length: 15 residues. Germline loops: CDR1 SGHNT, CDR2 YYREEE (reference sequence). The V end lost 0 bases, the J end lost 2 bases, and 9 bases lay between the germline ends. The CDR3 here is CASSLAPFPGNTIYF. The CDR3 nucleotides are TGTGCCAGCAGCTTGGCCCCCTTTCCTGGAAACACCATATATTTT.

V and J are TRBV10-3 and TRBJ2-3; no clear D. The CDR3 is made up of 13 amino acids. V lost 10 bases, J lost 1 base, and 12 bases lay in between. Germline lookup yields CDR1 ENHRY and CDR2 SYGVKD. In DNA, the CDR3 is TGTGCCACCCAGACTGCGGGCACAGATACGCAGTATTTT. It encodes CATQTAGTDTQYF.

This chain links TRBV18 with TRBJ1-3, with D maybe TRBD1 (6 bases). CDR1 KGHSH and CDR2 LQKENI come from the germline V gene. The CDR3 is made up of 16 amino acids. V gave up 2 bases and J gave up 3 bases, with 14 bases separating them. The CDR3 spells CASSPNSGAGGNTIYF. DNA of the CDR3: TGTGCCAGCTCACCAAACTCAGGGGCCGGTGGAAACACCATATATTTT.

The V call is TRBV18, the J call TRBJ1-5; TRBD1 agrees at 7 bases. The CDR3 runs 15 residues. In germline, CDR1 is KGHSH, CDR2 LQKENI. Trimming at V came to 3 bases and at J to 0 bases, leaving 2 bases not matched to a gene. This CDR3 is CASSPPGGSNQPQHF. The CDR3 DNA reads TGTGCCAGCTCACCCCCAGGGGGTAGCAATCAGCCCCAGCATTTT.

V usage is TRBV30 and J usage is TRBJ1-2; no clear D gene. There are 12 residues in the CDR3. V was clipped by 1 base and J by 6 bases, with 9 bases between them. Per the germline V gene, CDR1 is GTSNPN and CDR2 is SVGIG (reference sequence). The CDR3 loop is CAWSALPDGYTF. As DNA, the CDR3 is TGTGCCTGGAGTGCCCTACCGGATGGCTACACCTTC.

This chain's CDR3 is CASSQVTGLANYGYTF. For the CDR3, the DNA is TGCGCCAGCAGCCAAGTTACTGGATTAGCTAACTATGGCTACACCTTC. The chain uses TRBV4-3 and TRBJ1-2; D is uncertain. The germline V gene has CDR1 LGHNA and CDR2 YSLEER. V gave up 1 base and J gave up 0 bases, with 12 bases separating them. This CDR3 spans 16 amino acids.

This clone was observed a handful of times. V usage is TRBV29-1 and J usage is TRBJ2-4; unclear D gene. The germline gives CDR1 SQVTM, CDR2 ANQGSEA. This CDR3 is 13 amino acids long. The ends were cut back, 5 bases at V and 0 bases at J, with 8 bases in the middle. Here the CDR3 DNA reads TGCAGCGTTAGACTTCTAGCCAAAAACATTCAGTACTTC. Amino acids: CSVRLLAKNIQYF. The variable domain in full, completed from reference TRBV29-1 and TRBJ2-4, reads SAVISQKPSRDICQRGTSLTIQCQVDSQVTMMFWYRQQPGQSLTLIATANQGSEATYESGFVIDKFPISRPNLTFSTLTVSNMSPEDSSIYLCSVRLLAKNIQYFGAGTRLSVL.

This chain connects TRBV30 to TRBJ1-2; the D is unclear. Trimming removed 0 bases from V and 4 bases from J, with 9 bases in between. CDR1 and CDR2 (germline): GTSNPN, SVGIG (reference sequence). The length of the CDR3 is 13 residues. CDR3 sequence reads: CAWSVLGAYGYTF. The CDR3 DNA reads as TGTGCCTGGAGTGTACTAGGAGCCTATGGCTACACCTTC.

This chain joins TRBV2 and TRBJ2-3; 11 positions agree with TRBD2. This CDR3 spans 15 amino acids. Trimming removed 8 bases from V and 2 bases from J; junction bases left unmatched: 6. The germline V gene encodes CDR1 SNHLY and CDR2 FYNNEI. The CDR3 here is CASVAGGQNTDTQYF. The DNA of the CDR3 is TGTGCCAGCGTAGCGGGGGGGCAAAACACAGATACGCAGTATTTT.

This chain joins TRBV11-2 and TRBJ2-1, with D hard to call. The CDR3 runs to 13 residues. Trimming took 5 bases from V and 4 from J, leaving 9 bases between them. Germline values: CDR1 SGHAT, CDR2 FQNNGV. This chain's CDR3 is CASSLNLYNEQFF. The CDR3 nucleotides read TGTGCCAGCAGCCTAAACTTGTACAATGAGCAGTTCTTC.

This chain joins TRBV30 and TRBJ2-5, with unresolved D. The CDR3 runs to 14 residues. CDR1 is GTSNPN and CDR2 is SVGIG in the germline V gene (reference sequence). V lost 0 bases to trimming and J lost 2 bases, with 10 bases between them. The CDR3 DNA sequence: TGTGCCTGGAGTGTAAGGCGTTCACAAGAGACCCAGTACTTC. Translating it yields CAWSVRRSQETQYF.

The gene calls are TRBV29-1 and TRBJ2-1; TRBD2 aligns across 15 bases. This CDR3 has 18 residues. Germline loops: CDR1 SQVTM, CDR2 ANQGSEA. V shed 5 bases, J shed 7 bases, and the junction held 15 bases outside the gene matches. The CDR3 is CSVYGLAGGRMWLNEQFF. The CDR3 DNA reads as TGCAGCGTTTACGGACTAGCGGGGGGGCGTATGTGGCTTAATGAGCAGTTCTTC.

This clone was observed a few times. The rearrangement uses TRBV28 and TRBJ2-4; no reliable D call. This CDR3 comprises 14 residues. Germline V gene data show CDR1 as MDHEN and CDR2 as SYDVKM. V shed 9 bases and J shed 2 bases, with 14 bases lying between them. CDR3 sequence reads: CASVRKFSKNIQYF. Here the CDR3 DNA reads TGTGCCAGTGTTAGGAAGTTTTCCAAAAACATTCAGTACTTC.

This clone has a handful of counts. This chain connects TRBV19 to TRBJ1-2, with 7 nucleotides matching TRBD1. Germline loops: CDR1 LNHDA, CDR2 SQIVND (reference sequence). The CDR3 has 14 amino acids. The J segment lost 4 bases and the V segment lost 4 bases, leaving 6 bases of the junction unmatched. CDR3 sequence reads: CASSTTGASYGYTF. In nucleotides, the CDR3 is TGTGCCAGTAGTACTACAGGGGCGTCCTATGGCTACACCTTC.

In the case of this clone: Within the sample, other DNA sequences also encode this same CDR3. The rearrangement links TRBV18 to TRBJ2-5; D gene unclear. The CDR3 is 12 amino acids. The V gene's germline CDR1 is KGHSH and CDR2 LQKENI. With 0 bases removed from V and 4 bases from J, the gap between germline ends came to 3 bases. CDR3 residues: CASSPPGETQYF. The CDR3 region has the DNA TGTGCCAGCTCACCACCGGGAGAGACCCAGTACTTC.

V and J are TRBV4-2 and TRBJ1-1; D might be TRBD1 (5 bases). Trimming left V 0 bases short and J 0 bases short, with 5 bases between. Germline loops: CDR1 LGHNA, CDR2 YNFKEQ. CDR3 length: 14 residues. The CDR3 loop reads CASSQEQVNTEAFF. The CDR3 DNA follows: TGTGCCAGCAGCCAAGAACAGGTGAACACTGAAGCTTTCTTT.

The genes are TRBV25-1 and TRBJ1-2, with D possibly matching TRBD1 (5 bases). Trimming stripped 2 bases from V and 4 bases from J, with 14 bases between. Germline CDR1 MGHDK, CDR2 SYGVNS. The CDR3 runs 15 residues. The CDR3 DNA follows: TGTGCCAGCAGTGAAGCCCAGGGCCCGCGCTATGGCTACACCTTC. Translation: CASSEAQGPRYGYTF.

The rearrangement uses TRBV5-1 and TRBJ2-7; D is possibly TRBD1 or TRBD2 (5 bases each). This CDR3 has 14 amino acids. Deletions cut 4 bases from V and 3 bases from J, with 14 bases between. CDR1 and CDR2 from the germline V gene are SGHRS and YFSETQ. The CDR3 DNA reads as TGCGCCAGCAGCCCCGAAGGGACCAACTACGAGCAGTACTTC. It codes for CASSPEGTNYEQYF.

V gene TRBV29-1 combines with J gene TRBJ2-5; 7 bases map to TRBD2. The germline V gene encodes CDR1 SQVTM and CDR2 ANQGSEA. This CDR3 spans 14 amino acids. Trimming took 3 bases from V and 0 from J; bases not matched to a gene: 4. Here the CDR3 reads CSVDLGGYQETQYF. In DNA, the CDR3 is TGCAGCGTTGATCTGGGGGGGTACCAAGAGACCCAGTACTTC.